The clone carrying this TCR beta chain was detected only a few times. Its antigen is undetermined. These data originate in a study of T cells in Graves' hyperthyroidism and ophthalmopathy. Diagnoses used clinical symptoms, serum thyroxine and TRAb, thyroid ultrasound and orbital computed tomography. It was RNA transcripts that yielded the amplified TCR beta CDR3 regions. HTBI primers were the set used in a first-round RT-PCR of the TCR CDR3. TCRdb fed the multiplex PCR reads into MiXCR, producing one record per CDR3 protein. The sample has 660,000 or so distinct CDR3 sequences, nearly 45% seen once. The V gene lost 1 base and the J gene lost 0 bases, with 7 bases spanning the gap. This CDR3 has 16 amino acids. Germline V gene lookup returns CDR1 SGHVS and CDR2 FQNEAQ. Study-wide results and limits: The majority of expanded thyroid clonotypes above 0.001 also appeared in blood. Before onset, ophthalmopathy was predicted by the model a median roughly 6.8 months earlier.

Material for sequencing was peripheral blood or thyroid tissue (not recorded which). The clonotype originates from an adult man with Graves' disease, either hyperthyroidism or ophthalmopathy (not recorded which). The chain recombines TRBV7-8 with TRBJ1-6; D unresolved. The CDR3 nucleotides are TGTGCCAGCAGCTTAGAAAGAAGCTCCTATAATTCACCCCTCCACTTT. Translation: CASSLERSSYNSPLHF.